Below are 13 T cell receptor beta chains sequenced from a single sample in a study of blood T cell repertoires in COVID-19. The assay was immunoSEQ multiplex PCR, and TCRdb's table has in-frame clones only and misses some. Here the sample spans under 200,000 clones, around four fifths being singletons. The sequenced material came from peripheral blood. These receptors were taken from a man between 65 and 80 years old with active or convalescent COVID-19.

J is TRBJ2-7 and V is TRBV4-2; 12 nucleotides align to TRBD2. CDR3 length: 17 residues. V lost 0 bases to trimming and J lost 3 bases; unmatched junction nucleotides: 6. Germline CDR1 and CDR2: LGHNA and YNFKEQ. CDR3 amino acids: CASSQEGRLAGVYEQYF. Here the CDR3 DNA reads TGTGCCAGCAGCCAAGAAGGGAGACTAGCGGGAGTCTACGAGCAGTACTTC.

This chain joins TRBV5-1 and TRBJ2-7; no definite D call. The germline V and J ends were trimmed by 4 bases and 4 bases, with 12 bases remaining between them. This CDR3 comprises 13 residues. Germline CDR1 reads SGHRS; CDR2 reads YFSETQ. CDR3 region: CASSPLSGYEQYF. The CDR3 DNA is TGCGCCAGCAGCCCGCTATCCGGTTACGAGCAGTACTTC.

This clone has a handful of counts. This rearrangement joins TRBV27 to TRBJ1-2; no clear D gene. CDR1 is MNHEY and CDR2 is SMNVEV in the germline V gene (reference sequence). V was cut by 4 bases and J by 4 bases, with 16 bases left in between. The CDR3 contains 15 residues. For the CDR3, the DNA is TGTGCCAGCAGTTCCTTTGGCGGGTGGGCCTATGGCTACACCTTC. Its protein is CASSSFGGWAYGYTF.

This clone was seen a handful of times. V gene TRBV5-4 combines with J gene TRBJ1-3; no clear D gene. The CDR3 loop spans 17 amino acids. Trimming took off 1 base at V and 4 bases at J, with 18 bases between the two ends. Germline assignment: CDR1 SGHNT and CDR2 YYREEE (reference sequence). DNA for the CDR3: TGTGCCAGCAGCTTGTGGATCGGAGGAGGGATCGGAAACACCATATATTTT. It encodes CASSLWIGGGIGNTIYF.

The chain recombines TRBV4-3 with TRBJ2-2; possible D gene TRBD2, 5 bases. Deletions cut 2 bases from V and 1 base from J, with 11 bases between. Germline CDR1 reads LGHNA; CDR2 reads YSLEER. The CDR3 is made up of 16 amino acids. The CDR3 spells CASSQTLAGNTGELFF. In DNA form, the CDR3 reads TGCGCCAGCAGCCAAACACTCGCGGGGAACACCGGGGAGCTGTTTTTT.

This clone was observed a single time. This sequence joins TRBV7-8 and TRBJ2-1; the match to TRBD2 covers 8 bases. Germline V CDR1 and CDR2: SGHVS, FQNEAQ. Trimming cost V 1 base and J 10 bases; bases outside gene matches: 12. The CDR3 is 16 residues long. CDR3 sequence: CASSLDMVAGLREQFF. CDR3 DNA: TGTGCCAGCAGCTTAGATATGGTAGCGGGATTAAGGGAGCAGTTCTTC.

This chain uses TRBV29-1 with TRBJ2-3; weak D call: TRBD1 (7 bases). Germline V gene data show CDR1 as SQVTM and CDR2 as ANQGSEA. The CDR3 has 14 amino acids. V was pared by 7 bases and J by 1 base, with 15 bases between. For the CDR3, the DNA is TGCAGCGGTGGAGGGGGCGCGGGCACAGATACGCAGTATTTT. This codes for CSGGGGAGTDTQYF.

V gene TRBV18 combines with J gene TRBJ1-1, with D unclear. The CDR3 contains 14 residues. V was shortened by 4 bases and J by 1 base, with 10 bases between the two germline ends. In germline, CDR1 is KGHSH, CDR2 LQKENI. The DNA for the CDR3 is TGTGCCAGCTCACACGAGGGTGGGAACACTGAAGCTTTCTTT. This translates into CASSHEGGNTEAFF.

The rearrangement joins TRBV15 to TRBJ2-7, with D possibly matching TRBD1 (7 bases). This CDR3 region has 14 residues. Germline V gives CDR1 LNHNV, CDR2 YYDKDF (reference sequence). The V gene lost 4 bases and the J gene lost 4 bases, with 14 bases spanning the gap. The CDR3, as DNA: TGTGCCACCAGCACCCAGGGGGGTCTATACGAGCAGTACTTC. Its protein is CATSTQGGLYEQYF.

The rearrangement joins TRBV5-1 to TRBJ1-1; 7 bases are shared with TRBD1. Germline CDR1 is SGHRS and CDR2 is YFSETQ. After removal of 7 bases from V and 3 bases from J, the junction contained 12 bases not matched to a gene. The CDR3 sequence is 15 residues long. CDR3 in amino acids: CASRFDTGEDTEAFF. The CDR3 coding sequence is TGCGCCAGCCGTTTCGATACAGGGGAGGACACTGAAGCTTTCTTT.

The rearrangement links TRBV4-1 to TRBJ1-2; 9 bases agree with TRBD1. CDR3 size: 18 residues. From germline, CDR1 is MGHRA and CDR2 YSYEKL. Trimming cost V 2 bases and J 5 bases; bases outside gene matches: 15. This CDR3 reads CASSQTNPGQGFSYGYTF. The CDR3 nucleotides are TGCGCCAGCAGCCAAACAAACCCGGGACAGGGATTCTCTTATGGCTACACCTTC.

The chain joins TRBV7-2 to TRBJ1-2, with a weak D call TRBD1 (5 bases). CDR3 length: 14 residues. The V gene lost 6 bases and the J gene lost 8 bases, with 19 bases spanning the gap. The germline V gene has CDR1 SGHTA and CDR2 FQGNSA. CDR3: CASREGGELWGYTF. The CDR3 coding sequence is TGTGCCAGCAGAGAGGGAGGGGAACTCTGGGGCTACACCTTC.

The chain carries TRBV7-9 and TRBJ1-1; 7 nucleotides agree with TRBD1. Germline loops: CDR1 SEHNR, CDR2 FQNEAQ (reference sequence). Trimming at V came to 1 base and at J to 9 bases, leaving 5 bases not matched to a gene. The CDR3 contains 13 residues. This chain's CDR3 is CASSLDSGGQAFF. The DNA for the CDR3 is TGTGCCAGCAGCTTAGACTCAGGGGGACAAGCTTTCTTT.